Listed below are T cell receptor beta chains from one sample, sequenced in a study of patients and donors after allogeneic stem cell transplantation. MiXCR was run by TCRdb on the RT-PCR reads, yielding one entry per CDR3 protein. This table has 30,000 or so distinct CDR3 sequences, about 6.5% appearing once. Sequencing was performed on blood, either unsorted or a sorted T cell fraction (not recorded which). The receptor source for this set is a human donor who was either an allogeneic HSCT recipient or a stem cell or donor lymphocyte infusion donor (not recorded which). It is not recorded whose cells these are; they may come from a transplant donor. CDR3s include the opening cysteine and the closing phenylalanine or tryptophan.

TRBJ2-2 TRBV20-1 CSARDPGVDGELFF
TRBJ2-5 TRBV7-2 CASSLNRGGETQYF
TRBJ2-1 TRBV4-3 CASSQDSVPQSSYNEQFF
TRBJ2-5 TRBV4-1 CASSQEAGLRETQYF
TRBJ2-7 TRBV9 CASSVGESYEQYF
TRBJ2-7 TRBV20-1 CSAGAGISEQYF
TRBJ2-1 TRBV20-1 CSARFPRGNEQFF
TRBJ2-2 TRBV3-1 CASSLFATGELFF
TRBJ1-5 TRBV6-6 CASNIDMPNQPQHF
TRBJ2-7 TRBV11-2 CASSFGTGNAYEQYF
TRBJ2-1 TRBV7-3 CASSRRGTSGNGEQFF
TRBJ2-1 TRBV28 CASSLRGQITNNEQFF
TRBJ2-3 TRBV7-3 CASSLLAGSTDTQYF
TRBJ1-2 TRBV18 CASSPSRDYGYTF
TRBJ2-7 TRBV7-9 CASSLSGRPSNEQYF
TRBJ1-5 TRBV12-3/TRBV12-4 CASSFRVNQPQHF
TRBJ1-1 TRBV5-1 CASSPGTARNTEAFF
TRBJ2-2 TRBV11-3 CASGLDNWAGELFF
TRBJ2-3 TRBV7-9 CASSLTLTDTDTQYF
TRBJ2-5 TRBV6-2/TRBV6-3 CASLAAGKETQYF
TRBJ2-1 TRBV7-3 CASTAGTNLRNEQFF
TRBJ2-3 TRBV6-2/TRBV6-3 CASSYTRVRSGSITDTQYF
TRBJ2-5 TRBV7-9 CASSLAIGTDQETQYF
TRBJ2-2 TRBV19 CASQLHVRGTGELFF
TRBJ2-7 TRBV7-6 CASSLAGNLDEQYF
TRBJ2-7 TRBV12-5 CASGLVGPYEQYF
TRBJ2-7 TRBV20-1 CSASGSIYEQYF
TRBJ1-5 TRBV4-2 CASSQDEGPGDQPQHF
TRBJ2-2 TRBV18 CASSPRTSGGRNTGELFF
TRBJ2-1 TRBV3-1 CASSLSSGYNEQFF
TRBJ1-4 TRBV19 CASRGPGPTNEKLFF
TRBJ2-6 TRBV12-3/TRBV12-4 CASSHSLSGADVLTF
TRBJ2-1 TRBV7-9 CASSFPPRADPGTEGSSYNEQFF
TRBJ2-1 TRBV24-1 CATSDFHNEQFF
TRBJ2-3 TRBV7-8 CASSEGYRGRQTDTQYF
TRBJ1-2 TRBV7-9 CASSLGNYGYTF
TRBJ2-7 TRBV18 CASSPGLGLAATYEQYF
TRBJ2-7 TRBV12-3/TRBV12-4 CASSFDREYEQYF
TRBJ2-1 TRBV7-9 CASSLVSREQFF
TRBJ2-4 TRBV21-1 CASSKGGLEIVAKNIQYF
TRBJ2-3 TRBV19 CASSPQGRTDTQYF
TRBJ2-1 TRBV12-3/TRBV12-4 CASSSDGGTGFSYNEQFF
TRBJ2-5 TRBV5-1 CASSETKETQYF
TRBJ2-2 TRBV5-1 CASSSRTSGVYGELFF
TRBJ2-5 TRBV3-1 CASSQELRTGELETQYF
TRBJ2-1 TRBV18 CASSRRSEQFF